The clone carrying this TCR beta chain was observed many times. Germline loops: CDR1 LNHDA, CDR2 SQIVND (reference sequence). This CDR3 has 21 amino acids. Trimming took 4 bases from V and 5 from J; bases not matched to a gene: 25. The entry originates in a study of prognosis after radiotherapy for stage I lung cancer. Starting from genomic DNA, TCR beta CDR3 was amplified through two-round multiplex PCR. Each TRBV and TRBJ gene had its own primer in the first PCR round. TCRdb re-called the multiplex PCR reads through MiXCR, storing one row per CDR3 protein. The repertoire holds 14,000 or so distinct CDR3 sequences, around a third seen once, with around a quarter in the top ten.

The source was PBMCs, collected before or after stereotactic body radiation therapy (not recorded which). The chain couples TRBV19 to TRBJ2-1; 8 bases are a match to TRBD2. The receptor was derived from a donor at least 50 years old with non-small cell lung cancer. CDR3 in amino acids: CASSRRSGGLGQLDVNNEQFF. In DNA, the CDR3 is TGTGCCAGTAGTAGACGGTCGGGGGGGTTGGGGCAACTAGACGTTAACAATGAGCAGTTCTTC.